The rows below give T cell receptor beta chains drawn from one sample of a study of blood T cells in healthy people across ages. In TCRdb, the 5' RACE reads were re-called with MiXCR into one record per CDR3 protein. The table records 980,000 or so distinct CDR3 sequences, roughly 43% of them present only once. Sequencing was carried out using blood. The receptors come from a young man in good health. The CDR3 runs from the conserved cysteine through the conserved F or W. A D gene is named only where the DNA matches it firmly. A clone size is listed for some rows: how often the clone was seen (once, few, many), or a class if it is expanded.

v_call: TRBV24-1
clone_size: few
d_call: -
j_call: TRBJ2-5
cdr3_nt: TGTGCCACCAGTGATTCGACGACAGGCCAAGAGACCCAGTACTTC
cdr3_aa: CATSDSTTGQETQYF

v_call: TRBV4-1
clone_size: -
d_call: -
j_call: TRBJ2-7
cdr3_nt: TGCGCCAGCAGCCAAGTAAAGGGGGACTACGAGCAGTACTTC
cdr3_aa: CASSQVKGDYEQYF

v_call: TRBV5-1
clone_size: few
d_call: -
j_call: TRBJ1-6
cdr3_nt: TGCGCCAGCAGCTTGTCGTCCAGCTCCTATAATTCACCCCTCCACTTT
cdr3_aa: CASSLSSSSYNSPLHF

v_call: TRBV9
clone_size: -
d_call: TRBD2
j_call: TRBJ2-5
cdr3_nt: TGTGCCAGCAGCGTTGACCCTTTAACCGGGGGGAAACCTGGTGGTGAGCAGTACTTC
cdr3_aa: CASSVDPLTGGKPGGEQYF

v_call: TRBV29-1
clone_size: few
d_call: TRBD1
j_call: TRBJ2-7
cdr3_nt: TGCAGCGTGGGACAGGGGAATACCTACGAGCAGTACTTC
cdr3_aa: CSVGQGNTYEQYF

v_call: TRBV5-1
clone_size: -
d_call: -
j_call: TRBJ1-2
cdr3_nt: TGCGCCAGCAGCTTGGGGGGACAAACTTATGGCTACACCTTC
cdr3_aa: CASSLGGQTYGYTF

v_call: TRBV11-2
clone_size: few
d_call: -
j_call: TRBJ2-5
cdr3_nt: TGTGCCAGCATCAATTCCGGCGGGGGCCCCCAAGAGACCCAGTACTTC
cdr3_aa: CASINSGGGPQETQYF

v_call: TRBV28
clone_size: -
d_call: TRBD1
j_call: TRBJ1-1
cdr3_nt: TGTGCCAGCAGTCAGGGGGAGGGCACTGAAGCTTTCTTT
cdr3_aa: CASSQGEGTEAFF

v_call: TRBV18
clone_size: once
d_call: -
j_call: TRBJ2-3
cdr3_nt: TGTGCCAGCTCACCAACACGGGCAGATACGCAGTATTTT
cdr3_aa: CASSPTRADTQYF

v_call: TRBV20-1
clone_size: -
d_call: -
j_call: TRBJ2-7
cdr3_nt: TGCAGTGCTAGAGACTTCTCGCGCAGGGTGGTGTACGAGCAGTACTTC
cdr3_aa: CSARDFSRRVVYEQYF

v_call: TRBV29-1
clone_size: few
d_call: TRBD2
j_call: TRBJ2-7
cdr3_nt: TGCAGCGTTGAACTAGCGGGGGGGTTCAACGAGCAGTACTTC
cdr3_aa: CSVELAGGFNEQYF

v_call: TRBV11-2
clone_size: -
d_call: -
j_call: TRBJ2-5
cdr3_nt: TGTGCCAGCTCGCCGGTGGGGGGGCGGGAGACCCAGTACTTC
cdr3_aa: CASSPVGGRETQYF

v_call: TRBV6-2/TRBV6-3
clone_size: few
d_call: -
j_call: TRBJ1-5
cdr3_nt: TGTGCCAGCAGTTTTATAGGGGGGGATCAGCCCCAGCATTTT
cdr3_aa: CASSFIGGDQPQHF

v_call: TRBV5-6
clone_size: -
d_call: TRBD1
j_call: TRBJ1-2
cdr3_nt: TGTGCCAGCAGCCCGGACAGGGTATGGTATGGCTACACCTTC
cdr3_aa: CASSPDRVWYGYTF

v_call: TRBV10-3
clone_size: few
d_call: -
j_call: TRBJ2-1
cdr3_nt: TGTGCCATCAGCCGAGGGGGGACTGGGTACAATGAGCAGTTCTTC
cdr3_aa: CAISRGGTGYNEQFF

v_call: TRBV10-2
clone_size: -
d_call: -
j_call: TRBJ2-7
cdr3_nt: TGCGCCAGCAGAACCGGGCCAGGGGTGGACTACGAGCAGTACTTC
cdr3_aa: CASRTGPGVDYEQYF

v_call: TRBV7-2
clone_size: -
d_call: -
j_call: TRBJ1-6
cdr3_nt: TGTGCCAGCAGCTTAGTGGTAGCACCTACGGGGATTTCACCCCTCCACTTT
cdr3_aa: CASSLVVAPTGISPLHF

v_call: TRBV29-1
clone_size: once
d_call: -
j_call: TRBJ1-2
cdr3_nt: TGCAGCGTTGAAGTAGAGAGGGTAAAGGAGTATGGCTACACCTTC
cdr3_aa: CSVEVERVKEYGYTF

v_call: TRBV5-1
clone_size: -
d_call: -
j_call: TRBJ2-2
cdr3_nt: TGCGCCACACTGGGGGTGTCCACCGGGGAGCTGTTTTTT
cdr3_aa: CATLGVSTGELFF

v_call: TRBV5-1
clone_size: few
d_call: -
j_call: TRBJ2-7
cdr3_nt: TGCGCCAGCAGCTTGTGGGAGACCTACGAGCAGTACTTC
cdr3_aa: CASSLWETYEQYF

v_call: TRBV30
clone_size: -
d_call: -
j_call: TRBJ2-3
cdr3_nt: TGTGCCTGGAGAAGCAGGAGCACAGATACGCAGTATTTT
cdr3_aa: CAWRSRSTDTQYF

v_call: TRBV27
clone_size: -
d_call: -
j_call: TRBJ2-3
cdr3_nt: TGTGCCAGCAGTTTAAACACCCCGCGGGATACGCAGTATTTT
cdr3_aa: CASSLNTPRDTQYF

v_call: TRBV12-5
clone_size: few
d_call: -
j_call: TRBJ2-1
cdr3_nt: TGTGCTAGTGGTTTGGTCAGTAAAGAGCAGTTCTTC
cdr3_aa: CASGLVSKEQFF

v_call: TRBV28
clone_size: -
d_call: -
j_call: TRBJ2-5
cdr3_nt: TGTGCCAGCGTCCGAGAGACCCAGTACTTC
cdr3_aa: CASVRETQYF

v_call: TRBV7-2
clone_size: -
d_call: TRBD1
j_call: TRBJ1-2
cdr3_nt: TGTGCCAGCAGCTTAGCAAACCCGGGACAGGGGGCCTATGGCTACACCTTC
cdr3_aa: CASSLANPGQGAYGYTF

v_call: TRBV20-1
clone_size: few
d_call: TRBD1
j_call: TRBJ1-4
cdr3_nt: TGCAGTGCTAGAGTTTTTGGGACAGCGGATGAAAAACTGTTTTTT
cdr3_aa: CSARVFGTADEKLFF

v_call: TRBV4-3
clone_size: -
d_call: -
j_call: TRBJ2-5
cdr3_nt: TGCGCCAGCAGCCAAGAGATAAGTGCGGAGACCCAGTACTTC
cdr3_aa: CASSQEISAETQYF

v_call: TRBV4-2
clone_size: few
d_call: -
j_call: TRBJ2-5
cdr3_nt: TGTGCCAGCGGGGGGGCAAGTCAAGAGACCCAGTACTTC
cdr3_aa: CASGGASQETQYF

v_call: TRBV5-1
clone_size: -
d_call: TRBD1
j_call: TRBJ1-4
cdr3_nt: TGCGCCAGCAGAATTCAGGGACAGGGGCCAGAAAAACTGTTTTTT
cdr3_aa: CASRIQGQGPEKLFF

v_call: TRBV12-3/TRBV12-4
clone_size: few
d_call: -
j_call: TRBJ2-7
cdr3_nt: TGTGCCAGCAGTTCTCAGGCTTTCGCCTACGAGCAGTACTTC
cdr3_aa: CASSSQAFAYEQYF

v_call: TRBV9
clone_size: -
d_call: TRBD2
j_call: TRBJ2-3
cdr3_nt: TGTGCCAGCAGCCGGAGCGGGGGGGTTGGCACAGATACGCAGTATTTT
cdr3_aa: CASSRSGGVGTDTQYF

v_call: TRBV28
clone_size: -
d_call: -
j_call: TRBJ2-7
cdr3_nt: TGTGCCAGCAGTCCCCAAGCCCTCTCCTACGAGCAGTACTTC
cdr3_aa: CASSPQALSYEQYF

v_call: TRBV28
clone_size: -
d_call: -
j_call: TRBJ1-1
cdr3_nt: TGTGCCAGCAGTTTTGCGCACATGAACACTGAAGCTTTCTTT
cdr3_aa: CASSFAHMNTEAFF

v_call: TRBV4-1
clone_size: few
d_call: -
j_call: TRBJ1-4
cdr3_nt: TGCGCCAGCAGCAACTGGAGGTGGGGAGAGGAGGATGAAAAACTGTTTTTT
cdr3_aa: CASSNWRWGEEDEKLFF

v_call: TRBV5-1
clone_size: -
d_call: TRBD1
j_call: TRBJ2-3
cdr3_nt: TGCGCCAGCAGCAGGGGACAGGGAGGCACAGATACGCAGTATTTT
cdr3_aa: CASSRGQGGTDTQYF

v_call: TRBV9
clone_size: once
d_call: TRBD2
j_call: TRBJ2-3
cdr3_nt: TGTGCCAGCAGCGTTAGGCACGGGGGGGCGACAGATACGCAGTATTTT
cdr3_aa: CASSVRHGGATDTQYF

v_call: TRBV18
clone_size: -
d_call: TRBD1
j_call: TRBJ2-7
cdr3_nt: TGTGCCAGCTCTCGGGACAGGCTTACGATTTCTTCCTACGAGCAGTACTTC
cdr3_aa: CASSRDRLTISSYEQYF

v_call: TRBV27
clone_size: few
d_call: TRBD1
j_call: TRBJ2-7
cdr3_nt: TGTGCCAGCAGCACTACGACAGGGGGCTACGAGCAGTACTTC
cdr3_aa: CASSTTTGGYEQYF

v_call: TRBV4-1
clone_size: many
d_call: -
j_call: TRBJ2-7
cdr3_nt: TGCGCCAGCAGCCTAGGGGCAGGGGCCTCCTACGAGCAGTACTTC
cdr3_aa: CASSLGAGASYEQYF

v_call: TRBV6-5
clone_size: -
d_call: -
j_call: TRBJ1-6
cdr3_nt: TGTGCCAGCAGTAGGGGGACGACCTATAATTCACCCCTCCACTTT
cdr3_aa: CASSRGTTYNSPLHF

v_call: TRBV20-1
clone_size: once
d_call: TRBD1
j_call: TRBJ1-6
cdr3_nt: TGCAGTGCCCTCAGGGGGATGGATAATTCACCCCTCCACTTT
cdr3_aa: CSALRGMDNSPLHF

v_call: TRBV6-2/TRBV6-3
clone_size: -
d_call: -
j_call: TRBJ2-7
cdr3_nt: TGTGCCAGCAGTTACCTAGCGCGGGACGAGCAGTACTTC
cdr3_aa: CASSYLARDEQYF

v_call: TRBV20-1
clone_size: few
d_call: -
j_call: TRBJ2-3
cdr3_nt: TGCAGTGCTAGAGATCCCCAGCGGAGCACAGATACGCAGTATTTT
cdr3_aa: CSARDPQRSTDTQYF

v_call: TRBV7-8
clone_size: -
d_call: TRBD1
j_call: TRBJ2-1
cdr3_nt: TGTGCCAGCAGCAAAAGGACAGGGAGCCCCTACAATGAGCAGTTCTTC
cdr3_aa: CASSKRTGSPYNEQFF

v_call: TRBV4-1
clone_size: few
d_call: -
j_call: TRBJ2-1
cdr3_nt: TGCGCCAGCAGCCAAGACCCTCGGACGGCCTTTACCTACAATGAGCAGTTCTTC
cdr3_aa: CASSQDPRTAFTYNEQFF

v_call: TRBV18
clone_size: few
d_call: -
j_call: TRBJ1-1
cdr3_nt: TGTGCCAGCTCACCGGACAGTGGATCGCACACTGAAGCTTTCTTT
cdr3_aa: CASSPDSGSHTEAFF

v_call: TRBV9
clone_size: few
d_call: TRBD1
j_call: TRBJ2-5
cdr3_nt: TGTGCCAGCAGCGTTCTTGGGGCAGGGGGCCAAGAGACCCAGTACTTC
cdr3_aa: CASSVLGAGGQETQYF

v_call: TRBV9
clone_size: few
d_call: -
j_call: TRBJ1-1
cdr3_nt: TGTGCCAGCAGACCACCAGGGACCGTGAACACTGAAGCTTTCTTT
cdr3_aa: CASRPPGTVNTEAFF

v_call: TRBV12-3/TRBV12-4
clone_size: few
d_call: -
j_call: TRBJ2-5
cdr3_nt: TGTGCCAGCAGAGGACAGCAAGAGACCCAGTACTTC
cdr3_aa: CASRGQQETQYF

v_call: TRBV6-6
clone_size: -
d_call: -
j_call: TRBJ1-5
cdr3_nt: TGTGCCAGCAGTTACATAGAGGGCCAGCCCCAGCATTTT
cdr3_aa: CASSYIEGQPQHF